The 20 T cell receptor beta chains in this list originate from one sample, sequenced in a study of cytomegalovirus exposure and HLA in healthy donors. Libraries were prepared by immunoSEQ multiplex PCR; TCRdb keeps only in-frame clonotypes and omits some of them. Among under 75,000 clones listed, 97% were seen once. Sequencing input: PBMCs. Every receptor here comes from a young woman in good health and CMV-seropositive.

This chain joins TRBV19 and TRBJ1-2; possible D gene TRBD1, 5 bases. Germline V CDR1 and CDR2: LNHDA, SQIVND (reference sequence). V gave up 5 bases and J gave up 0 bases, with 7 bases separating them. This CDR3 is built from 13 residues. CDR3 nucleotide sequence: TGTGCCAGTAGTTCGGACACTAACTATGGCTACACCTTC. Its translation: CASSSDTNYGYTF.

The chain recombines TRBV5-8 with TRBJ2-1; 9 nucleotides align to TRBD1. CDR3 length: 16 amino acids. Per germline, CDR1 SGHTS and CDR2 YDEGEE. The V segment lost 2 bases and the J segment 9 bases; nucleotides outside the gene matches: 12. CDR3 sequence: CASSFWDRVIRGEQFF. The CDR3 DNA follows: TGTGCCAGCAGCTTCTGGGACAGGGTGATCCGGGGTGAGCAGTTCTTC. Full variable domain (rest looked up from reference TRBV5-8 and TRBJ2-1): EAGVTQSPTHLIKTRGQQATLRCSPISGHTSVYWYQQALGLGLQFLLWYDEGEERNRGNFPPRFSGRQFPNYSSELNVNALELEDSALYLCASSFWDRVIRGEQFFGPGTRLTVL.

V is TRBV7-9 and J is TRBJ1-4, with a tentative D call TRBD1 (5 bases). The ends were cut back, 1 base at V and 3 bases at J, with 9 bases in the middle. This CDR3 is 15 amino acids long. CDR1 SEHNR and CDR2 FQNEAQ come from the germline V gene (reference sequence). CDR3 in DNA: TGTGCCAGCAGCTTAGGACAGCTCCCTAATGAAAAACTGTTTTTT. Residues: CASSLGQLPNEKLFF.

The chain's CDR3 is CSVASRGANVLTF. CDR3 coding DNA: TGCAGCGTTGCGTCGAGGGGGGCCAACGTCCTGACTTTC. The chain links TRBV29-1 to TRBJ2-6; D gene uncertain. V was shortened by 4 bases and J by 4 bases, with 8 bases between the two germline ends. From germline, CDR1 is SQVTM and CDR2 ANQGSEA. The CDR3 has 13 residues.

The V gene is TRBV10-1, the J gene TRBJ2-3; TRBD2 matches at 8 bases. Losses at the gene ends were 6 bases for V and 1 base for J; bases not matched to a gene: 3. CDR1 is WNHNN and CDR2 is SYGVQD in the germline V gene (reference sequence). The CDR3 is made up of 14 amino acids. CDR3 DNA: TGCGCCAGCAGAGCGGGAGCGGGCACAGATACGCAGTATTTT. Its translation is CASRAGAGTDTQYF.

CDR3 nucleotide sequence: TGTGCCAGCAGCCCCCGACTAGCGGGATACAATGAGCAGTTCTTC. This translates into CASSPRLAGYNEQFF. This chain links TRBV9 with TRBJ2-1; TRBD2 aligns across 11 bases. Per the germline V gene, CDR1 is SGDLS and CDR2 is YYNGEE. V shed 4 bases, J shed 4 bases, and the junction held 4 bases outside the gene matches. There are 15 residues in the CDR3.

J is TRBJ1-5 and V is TRBV6-5; 7 bases line up with TRBD1. Germline loops: CDR1 MNHEY, CDR2 SVGAGI. J was trimmed by 7 bases and V by 6 bases; bases with no gene match: 6. This CDR3 comprises 13 residues. CDR3 in amino acids: CASSPDREQPQHF. CDR3 nucleotide sequence: TGTGCCAGCAGCCCTGACAGGGAACAGCCCCAGCATTTT.

This chain joins TRBV2 and TRBJ2-3, with D maybe TRBD2 (5 bases). V shed 2 bases and J shed 1 base, with 7 bases lying between them. CDR1 is SNHLY and CDR2 is FYNNEI in the germline V gene. The CDR3 is made up of 14 amino acids. CDR3 protein: CASSERGRTDTQYF. CDR3 in DNA: TGTGCCAGCAGTGAACGGGGTCGCACAGATACGCAGTATTTT.

The rearrangement joins TRBV18 to TRBJ2-3; D not certain. The ends were cut back, 3 bases at V and 3 bases at J, with 4 bases in the middle. In germline, CDR1 is KGHSH, CDR2 LQKENI. This CDR3 comprises 12 residues. CDR3 in DNA: TGTGCCAGCTCACCGGAGACAGATACGCAGTATTTT. It specifies CASSPETDTQYF.

V and J are TRBV10-2 and TRBJ1-2; 10 bases fit TRBD1. Germline V gene lookup returns CDR1 WSHSY and CDR2 SAAADI. The CDR3 has 15 amino acids. Trimming took 8 bases from V and 7 from J; bases not matched to a gene: 13. The CDR3 protein is CASADRGRSSVGYTF. DNA for the CDR3: TGCGCCAGCGCTGACAGGGGGCGTTCGTCCGTTGGCTACACCTTC.

This clone was seen a single time. V is TRBV5-4 and J is TRBJ1-1; D is uncertain. Germline lookup yields CDR1 SGHNT and CDR2 YYREEE (reference sequence). The CDR3 length is 14 residues. Deletions cut 1 base from V and 3 bases from J, with 10 bases between. DNA of the CDR3: TGTGCCAGCAGCTTGCGGGCCGGGGACACTGAAGCTTTCTTT. Translation: CASSLRAGDTEAFF.

This chain links TRBV25-1 with TRBJ2-5, with TRBD2 identical over 7 bases. V trimming: 4 bases; J trimming: 4 bases; junction bases outside the gene matches: 9. The CDR3 is 15 amino acids. Germline CDR1 is MGHDK and CDR2 is SYGVNS. The CDR3 nucleotides read TGTGCCAGCAGTGCCCCTTGGGGGAGGGTAGAGACCCAGTACTTC. Translated, it gives CASSAPWGRVETQYF.

V and J are TRBV6-4 and TRBJ1-2; perhaps TRBD1 as D (6 bases). Germline V CDR1 and CDR2: MRHNA, SNTAGT. CDR3 length equals 15 residues. With 6 bases removed from V and 4 bases from J, the gap between germline ends came to 18 bases. CDR3 in DNA: TGTGCCAGCAGAACCCTGACAGGTTCCTTCTATGGCTACACCTTC. Protein product: CASRTLTGSFYGYTF.

The V gene is TRBV5-1, the J gene TRBJ2-7; weak D call: TRBD1 (6 bases). Germline CDR1 SGHRS, CDR2 YFSETQ. This CDR3 has 15 residues. The germline V and J ends were trimmed by 0 bases and 5 bases, with 15 bases remaining between them. The CDR3 is CASSLADRGNNEQYF. The CDR3 DNA follows: TGCGCCAGCAGCTTGGCGGATAGGGGGAACAACGAGCAGTACTTC.

This chain joins TRBV7-8 and TRBJ2-7; TRBD1 might be the D (5 bases). This CDR3 spans 13 amino acids. V was clipped by 6 bases and J by 3 bases, with 12 bases between them. Germline assignment: CDR1 SGHVS and CDR2 FQNEAQ. For the CDR3, the DNA is TGTGCCAGCAGTTACCGGACAAACTACGAGCAGTACTTC. Translating it yields CASSYRTNYEQYF.

The chain recombines TRBV12-5 with TRBJ2-1; TRBD2 might be the D (6 bases). V lost 8 bases and J lost 3, with 17 bases in between. The CDR3 loop spans 15 amino acids. Looked up from germline, CDR1 is LGHNT and CDR2 is FRNRAP. CDR3 in amino acids: CASSERDSYYNEQFF. Written as DNA, the CDR3 is TGTGCTAGTTCGGAGAGGGACTCCTACTACAATGAGCAGTTCTTC.

The V gene is TRBV6-5, the J gene TRBJ2-7; perhaps TRBD1 as D (6 bases). The V gene lost 2 bases and the J gene lost 6 bases, with 14 bases spanning the gap. This CDR3 is 14 amino acids long. Germline values: CDR1 MNHEY, CDR2 SVGAGI. This CDR3 reads CASSYTGIQAEQYF. The DNA for the CDR3 is TGTGCCAGCAGTTACACAGGGATCCAGGCCGAGCAGTACTTC.

This clone was found once. The chain combines TRBV4-1 with TRBJ1-2; TRBD1 matches at 8 bases. Trimming at V came to 5 bases and at J to 3 bases, leaving 2 bases not matched to a gene. Per the germline V gene, CDR1 is MGHRA and CDR2 is YSYEKL. CDR3 length equals 13 residues. CDR3 bases: TGCGCCAGCAGCTTGGACAGGGACTATGGCTACACCTTC. The encoded protein is CASSLDRDYGYTF.

This chain joins TRBV5-6 and TRBJ1-5, with 8 bases identical to TRBD1. The CDR3 spans 13 residues. V lost 3 bases, J lost 7 bases, and 3 bases stayed unmatched. Looked up from germline, CDR1 is SGHDT and CDR2 is YYEEEE. CDR3: CASSWGQDQPQHF. Here the CDR3 DNA reads TGTGCCAGCAGCTGGGGACAGGACCAGCCCCAGCATTTT.

The chain joins TRBV5-8 to TRBJ2-7, with a tentative D call TRBD1 (6 bases). Germline V gene lookup returns CDR1 SGHTS and CDR2 YDEGEE. V was cut by 5 bases and J by 3 bases, with 12 bases left in between. The CDR3 runs 13 residues. CDR3 DNA sequence: TGTGCCAGCAGGGCCGGGACATTCTACGAGCAGTACTTC. This codes for CASRAGTFYEQYF.